The 21 T cell receptor beta chains below come from one sample, sequenced in a study of T cells in Graves' hyperthyroidism and ophthalmopathy. TCR beta CDR3 sequences were amplified from RNA transcripts. The HTBI set primed first-round TCR CDR3 RT-PCR. TCRdb passed the multiplex PCR reads through MiXCR, listing each CDR3 protein once. Seen here are under 400,000 distinct CDR3 sequences, around 25% observed once, and the top ten hold about 70%. The sequenced sample was blood. The receptor set was obtained from a man between 50 and 59 years old with Graves' hyperthyroidism.

Many counts were recorded for this clonotype. The chain joins TRBV5-1 to TRBJ1-2; 9 nucleotides align to TRBD1. Trimming cost V 5 bases and J 4 bases; bases outside gene matches: 9. This CDR3 contains 15 residues. The germline V gene has CDR1 SGHRS and CDR2 YFSETQ. Here the CDR3 DNA reads TGCGCCAGCAGTTCGGCACAGGGGGCTGTCTATGGCTACACCTTC. It encodes CASSSAQGAVYGYTF.

This clonotype was seen only a few times. This sequence joins TRBV10-2 and TRBJ2-5; D may correspond to TRBD1 or TRBD2 (6 bases each). The V and J ends lost 5 bases and 4 bases respectively, with 11 bases between them. Germline V gene data show CDR1 as WSHSY and CDR2 as SAAADI. The CDR3 contains 13 residues. The CDR3 loop reads CASSHEGGETQYF. For the CDR3, the DNA is TGCGCCAGCAGTCACGAGGGGGGAGAGACCCAGTACTTC.

This clonotype was picked up many times. This chain uses TRBV3-1 with TRBJ2-1; TRBD2 matches at 8 bases. With 3 bases clipped from V and 7 bases from J, the junction kept 2 bases outside the gene matches. Germline CDR1 is LGHDT and CDR2 is YNNKEL (reference sequence). CDR3 length: 13 amino acids. CDR3 sequence reads: CASSHPGGNEQFF. The CDR3 DNA is TGTGCCAGCAGCCATCCGGGAGGGAATGAGCAGTTCTTC.

This clonotype came up many times. The V call is TRBV11-2, the J call TRBJ2-5; D ambiguous. V lost 1 base to trimming and J lost 1 base, with 4 bases between them. There are 13 residues in the CDR3. From germline, CDR1 is SGHAT and CDR2 FQNNGV. In nucleotides, the CDR3 is TGTGCCAGCAGCTTAGGGTTCCAAGAGACCCAGTACTTC. Protein: CASSLGFQETQYF. Variable domain in full (rest from reference TRBV11-2 and TRBJ2-5): EAGVAQSPRYKIIEKRQSVAFWCNPISGHATLYWYQQILGQGPKLLIQFQNNGVVDDSQLPKDRFSAERLKGVDSTLKIQPAKLEDSAVYLCASSLGFQETQYFGPGTRLLVL.

The chain recombines TRBV10-1 with TRBJ2-2; no definite D call. Trimming left V 1 base short and J 0 bases short, with 6 bases between. The germline V gene encodes CDR1 WNHNN and CDR2 SYGVQD (reference sequence). The CDR3 extends over 15 amino acids. The CDR3: CASSEWRSNTGELFF. The DNA of the CDR3 is TGCGCCAGCAGTGAGTGGCGGTCGAACACCGGGGAGCTGTTTTTT.

The chain is built from TRBV9 and TRBJ1-3, with D hard to call. Germline-derived CDR1 and CDR2 are SGDLS and YYNGEE. The germline V and J ends were trimmed by 0 bases and 0 bases, with 7 bases remaining between them. CDR3 length: 15 amino acids. DNA of the CDR3: TGTGCCAGCAGCGTAGAGGCCAGCTCTGGAAACACCATATATTTT. This encodes CASSVEASSGNTIYF.

In its sample, this clonotype was seen many times. The V call is TRBV7-8, the J call TRBJ1-1, with 10 bases aligning to TRBD1. J was trimmed by 4 bases and V by 2 bases; bases with no gene match: 4. The CDR3 has 15 residues. Germline-derived CDR1 and CDR2 are SGHVS and FQNEAQ. Written as DNA, the CDR3 is TGTGCCAGCAGCTTATACGGACAGGGGGGCACTGAAGCTTTCTTT. It codes for CASSLYGQGGTEAFF.

The J gene is TRBJ2-1, the V gene TRBV28; TRBD2 aligns across 13 bases. Trimming cost V 5 bases and J 8 bases; bases outside gene matches: 6. The germline V gene has CDR1 MDHEN and CDR2 SYDVKM. This CDR3 has 15 residues. The CDR3 loop is CASSPGLAGYDEQFF. The DNA for the CDR3 is TGTGCCAGCAGTCCGGGACTAGCGGGATACGATGAGCAGTTCTTC. Full variable domain (remainder filled in from reference TRBV28 and TRBJ2-1): DVKVTQSSRYLVKRTGEKVFLECVQDMDHENMFWYRQDPGLGLRLIYFSYDVKMKEKGDIPEGYSVSREKKERFSLILESASTNQTSMYLCASSPGLAGYDEQFFGPGTRLTVL.

At least ten counts were recorded for this clonotype. This chain joins TRBV3-1 and TRBJ2-1, with D perhaps TRBD1 (6 bases). CDR3 length: 13 amino acids. Trimming removed 2 bases at V and 8 bases at J, with 10 bases between. Germline V lookup: CDR1 LGHDT, CDR2 YNNKEL (reference sequence). In nucleotides, the CDR3 is TGTGCCAGCAGCCAACAGGGGATCGATGAGCAGTTCTTC. Protein: CASSQQGIDEQFF.

There are many counts of this clonotype. The chain uses TRBV28 and TRBJ2-5; TRBD1 matches 10 bases. J lost 5 bases, V lost 6 bases, and 12 bases had no gene match. The CDR3 extends over 16 amino acids. In germline, CDR1 is MDHEN, CDR2 SYDVKM. The CDR3 nucleotides are TGTGCCAGCAGACCACGGGACAGGGGTACTCGTGAGACCCAGTACTTC. Its translation is CASRPRDRGTRETQYF.

This chain uses TRBV15 with TRBJ1-4, with 7 nucleotides matching TRBD1. After removal of 4 bases from V and 8 bases from J, the junction contained 28 bases not matched to a gene. The CDR3 has 21 residues. CDR1 LNHNV and CDR2 YYDKDF come from the germline V gene (reference sequence). The CDR3 sequence: CATSKLQGFGSSGTGYEKLFF. The CDR3 region has the DNA TGTGCCACCAGCAAGCTACAGGGGTTCGGTTCTTCGGGGACGGGGTACGAAAAACTGTTTTTT.

The chain couples TRBV6-1 to TRBJ1-1; D unresolved. Trimming shortened V by 6 bases and J by 3 bases, and 14 bases separated the two germline ends. The CDR3 runs to 14 residues. CDR1 and CDR2 from the germline V gene are MNHNS and SASEGT. Written as DNA, the CDR3 is TGTGCCAGCAGCCGAAGGACTGCTGACACTGAAGCTTTCTTT. Translation gives CASSRRTADTEAFF.

The chain has TRBV25-1 and TRBJ2-4, with D perhaps TRBD1 (5 bases). With 6 bases removed from V and 8 bases from J, the gap between germline ends came to 14 bases. Per germline, CDR1 MGHDK and CDR2 SYGVNS. The CDR3 totals 13 residues. CDR3 sequence: CASRAQVADIQYF. DNA for the CDR3: TGTGCCAGCAGGGCACAGGTGGCGGACATTCAGTACTTC.

The V and J genes are TRBV2 and TRBJ2-7; 9 bases line up with TRBD1. V lost 5 bases to trimming and J lost 4 bases; unmatched junction nucleotides: 3. Germline lookup yields CDR1 SNHLY and CDR2 FYNNEI. The CDR3 covers 13 residues. CDR3 residues: CASSKGQGYEQYF. DNA of the CDR3: TGTGCCAGCAGTAAGGGACAGGGTTACGAGCAGTACTTC.

The CDR3 protein is CSAPRTGGLGETQYF. DNA of the CDR3: TGCAGTGCTCCAAGGACAGGGGGCCTTGGAGAGACCCAGTACTTC. The rearrangement joins TRBV20-1 to TRBJ2-5; 11 positions agree with TRBD1. J lost 4 bases, V lost 5 bases, and 9 bases had no gene match. The V gene's germline CDR1 is DFQATT and CDR2 SNEGSKA (reference sequence). The CDR3 is 15 amino acids.

This clonotype was seen only a few times. J is TRBJ2-2 and V is TRBV9, with no clear D. The germline gives CDR1 SGDLS, CDR2 YYNGEE. Trimming cost V 4 bases and J 9 bases, with 7 bases left between them. The CDR3 runs 11 residues. Here the CDR3 reads CASSISRELFF. CDR3 coding DNA: TGTGCCAGCAGCATCAGTAGGGAGCTGTTTTTT.

This clonotype was seen a single time. The V gene is TRBV7-9, the J gene TRBJ2-3, with 13 bases identical to TRBD2. Looked up from germline, CDR1 is SEHNR and CDR2 is FQNEAQ (reference sequence). The CDR3 has 17 residues. After removal of 2 bases from V and 6 bases from J, the junction contained 8 bases not matched to a gene. The CDR3 bases are TGTGCCAGCAGCTTATCACTAGCGGGAGGGGTGTGGGATACGCAGTATTTT. Its translation is CASSLSLAGGVWDTQYF.

The chain joins TRBV10-3 to TRBJ2-7; a weak D match, TRBD2 (5 bases). CDR3 size: 14 residues. The germline V and J ends were trimmed by 3 bases and 5 bases, with 14 bases remaining between them. The germline V gene has CDR1 ENHRY and CDR2 SYGVKD. The CDR3 region has the DNA TGTGCCATCAGTGATCGAGGGAAAGAAGACGAGCAGTACTTC. Amino acids: CAISDRGKEDEQYF.

The chain joins TRBV7-2 to TRBJ1-2; TRBD1 matches 8 bases. The germline gives CDR1 SGHTA, CDR2 FQGNSA. The CDR3 loop spans 15 amino acids. The V segment lost 5 bases and the J segment 4 bases; nucleotides outside the gene matches: 9. CDR3 bases: TGTGCCAGCAGCCATAACACAGGGGGAAGCTATGGCTACACCTTC. Its protein product is CASSHNTGGSYGYTF.

The chain links TRBV9 to TRBJ2-1; possible D gene TRBD2, 7 bases. The CDR3 has 15 residues. V was clipped by 0 bases and J by 7 bases, with 14 bases between them. Germline CDR1 is SGDLS and CDR2 is YYNGEE. This CDR3 reads CASSVEGGGLNEQFF. The CDR3 bases are TGTGCCAGCAGCGTAGAGGGGGGGGGTCTTAATGAGCAGTTCTTC.

The CDR3 bases are TGTGCCAGCTATGGACGTAGACAGCAAGAGACCCAGTACTTC. Its translation: CASYGRRQQETQYF. J is TRBJ2-5 and V is TRBV5-6; perhaps TRBD1 as D (5 bases). Germline lookup yields CDR1 SGHDT and CDR2 YYEEEE. The CDR3 length is 14 residues. V lost 7 bases to trimming and J lost 2 bases, with 15 bases between them.